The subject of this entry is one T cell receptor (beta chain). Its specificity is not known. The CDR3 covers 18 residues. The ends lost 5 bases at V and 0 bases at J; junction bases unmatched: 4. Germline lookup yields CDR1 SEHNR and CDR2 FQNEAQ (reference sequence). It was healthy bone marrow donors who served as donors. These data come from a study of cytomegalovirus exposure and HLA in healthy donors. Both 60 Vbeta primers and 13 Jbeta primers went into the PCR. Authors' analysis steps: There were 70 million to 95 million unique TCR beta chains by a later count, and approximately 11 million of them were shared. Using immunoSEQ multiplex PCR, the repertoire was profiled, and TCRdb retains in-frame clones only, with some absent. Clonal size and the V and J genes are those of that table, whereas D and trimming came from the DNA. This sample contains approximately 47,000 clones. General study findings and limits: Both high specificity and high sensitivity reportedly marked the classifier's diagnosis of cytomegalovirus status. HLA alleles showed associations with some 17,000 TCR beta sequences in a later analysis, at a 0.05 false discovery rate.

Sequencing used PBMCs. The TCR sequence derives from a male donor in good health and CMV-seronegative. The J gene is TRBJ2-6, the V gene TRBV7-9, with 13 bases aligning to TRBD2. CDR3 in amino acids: CASSLGTSGISGANVLTF. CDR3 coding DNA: TGTGCCAGCAGCCTCGGGACTAGCGGGATCTCTGGGGCCAACGTCCTGACTTTC.